These T cell receptor beta chains were read from a single sample in a study of cytomegalovirus exposure and HLA in healthy donors. Measured with immunoSEQ multiplex PCR; TCRdb has only the in-frame clones, and not every one. In the table there are some 310,000 clones, 88% of which are singletons. The source material was PBMCs. Source of these receptors: a man aged 25 to 40 in good health and CMV-seronegative. The conserved cysteine and the conserved F or W are not part of the CDR3 here. Fields, in order: CDR3 length, V gene, CDR3 protein.

11 TRBV7-6 ASSAGSGETQY
11 TRBV11-2 ASSLVGVRTQY
11 TRBV6-6 ASTWTDNQPQH
12 TRBV30 AWKRGTVDSPLH
12 TRBV10-3 ATSRGRDGEKLF
14 TRBV25-1 ASSEFRQGEGEKLF
12 TRBV30 AWSVDGADQPQH
18 TRBV5-1 ASSCWDRGPKANYNSPLH
13 TRBV19 ASSIGWQVNEKLF
13 TRBV7-9 ASIGTSGAQETQY
16 TRBV27 ASSFGGRAPSGANVLT
11 TRBV5-4 ASSWDRAVEAF
13 TRBV7-2 ASHPQVGRQETQY
14 TRBV2 ASSPFLAGNTDTQY
12 TRBV2 ASSPNTGNYGYT
11 TRBV29-1 SVLPGEGSPLH
14 TRBV11-2 ASSSSLGQGNYGYT